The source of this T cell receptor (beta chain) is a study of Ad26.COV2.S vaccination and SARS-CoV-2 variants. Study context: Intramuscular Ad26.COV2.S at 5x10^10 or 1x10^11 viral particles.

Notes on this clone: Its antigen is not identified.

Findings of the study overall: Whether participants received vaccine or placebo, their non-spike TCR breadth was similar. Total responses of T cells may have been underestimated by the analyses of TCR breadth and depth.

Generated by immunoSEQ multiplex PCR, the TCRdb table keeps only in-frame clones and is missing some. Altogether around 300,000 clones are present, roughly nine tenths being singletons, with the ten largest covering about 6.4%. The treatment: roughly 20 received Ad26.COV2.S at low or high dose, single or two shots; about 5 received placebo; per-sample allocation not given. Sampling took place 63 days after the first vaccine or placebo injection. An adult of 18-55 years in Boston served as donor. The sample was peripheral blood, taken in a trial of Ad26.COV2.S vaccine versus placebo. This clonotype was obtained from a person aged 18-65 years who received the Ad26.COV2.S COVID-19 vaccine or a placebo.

DNA of the CDR3: TGTGCCATCAGTGAAGCGGGTCGGGAGACCCAGTACTTC. Translated, it gives CAISEAGRETQYF. The V call is TRBV10-3, the J call TRBJ2-5; possibly TRBD2 for D (6 bases). CDR3 length: 13 amino acids. The V and J ends lost 3 bases and 5 bases respectively, with 10 bases between them. Germline V gene sequence: CDR1 ENHRY, CDR2 SYGVKD.